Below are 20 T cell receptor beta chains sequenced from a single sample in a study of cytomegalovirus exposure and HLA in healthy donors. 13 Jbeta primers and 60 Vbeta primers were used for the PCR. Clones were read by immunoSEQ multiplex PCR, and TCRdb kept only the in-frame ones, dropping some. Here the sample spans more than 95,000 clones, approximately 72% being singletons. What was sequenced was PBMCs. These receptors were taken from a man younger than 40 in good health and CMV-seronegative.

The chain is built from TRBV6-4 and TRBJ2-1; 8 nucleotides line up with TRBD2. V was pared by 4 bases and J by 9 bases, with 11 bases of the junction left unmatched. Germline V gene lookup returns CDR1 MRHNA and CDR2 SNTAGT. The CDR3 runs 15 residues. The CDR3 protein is CASSALSGSTGEQFF. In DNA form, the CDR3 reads TGTGCCAGCAGTGCTCTCAGCGGGAGTACTGGTGAGCAGTTCTTC.

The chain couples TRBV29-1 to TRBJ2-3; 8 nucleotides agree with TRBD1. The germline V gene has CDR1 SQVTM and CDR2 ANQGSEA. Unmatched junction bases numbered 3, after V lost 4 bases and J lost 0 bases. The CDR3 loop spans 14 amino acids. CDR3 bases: TGCAGCGTTGGACAGGGGACGAGCACAGATACGCAGTATTTT. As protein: CSVGQGTSTDTQYF.

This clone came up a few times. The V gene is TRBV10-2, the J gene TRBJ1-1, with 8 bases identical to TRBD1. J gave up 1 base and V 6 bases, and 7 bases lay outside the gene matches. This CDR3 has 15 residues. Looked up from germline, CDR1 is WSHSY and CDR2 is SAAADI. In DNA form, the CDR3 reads TGCGCCAGCAGAGACGGACAGGGAAGGAACACTGAAGCTTTCTTT. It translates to CASRDGQGRNTEAFF.

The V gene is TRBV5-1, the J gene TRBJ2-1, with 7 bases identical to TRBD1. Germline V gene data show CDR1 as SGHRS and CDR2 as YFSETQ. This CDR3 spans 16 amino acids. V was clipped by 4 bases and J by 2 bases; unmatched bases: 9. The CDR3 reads CASSPGTEGAYNEQFF. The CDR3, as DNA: TGCGCCAGCAGCCCCGGGACAGAAGGGGCCTACAATGAGCAGTTCTTC.

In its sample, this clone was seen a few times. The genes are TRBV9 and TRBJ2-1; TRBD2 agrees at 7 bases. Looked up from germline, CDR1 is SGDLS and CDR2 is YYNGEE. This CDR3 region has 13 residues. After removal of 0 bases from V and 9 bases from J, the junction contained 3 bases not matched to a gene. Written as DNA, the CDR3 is TGTGCCAGCAGCGTAGCGGGAGGTTGTGAGCAGTTCTTC. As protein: CASSVAGGCEQFF.

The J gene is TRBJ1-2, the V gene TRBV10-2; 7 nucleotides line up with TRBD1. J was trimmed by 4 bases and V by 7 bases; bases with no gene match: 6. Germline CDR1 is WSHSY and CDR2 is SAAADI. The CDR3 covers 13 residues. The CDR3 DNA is TGCGCCAGCAAAACTACAGGGGCCTATGGCTACACCTTC. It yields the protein CASKTTGAYGYTF.

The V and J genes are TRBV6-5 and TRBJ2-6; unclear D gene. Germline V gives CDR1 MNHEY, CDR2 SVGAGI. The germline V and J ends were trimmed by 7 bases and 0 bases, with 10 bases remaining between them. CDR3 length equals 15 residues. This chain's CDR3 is CASTLQVSGANVLTF. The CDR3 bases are TGTGCCAGCACCTTACAAGTCTCTGGGGCCAACGTCCTGACTTTC.

Here the CDR3 DNA reads TGTGCCAGCAGTTCAGGGGGCGGGTGGGAGCAGTACTTC. It yields the protein CASSSGGGWEQYF. V and J are TRBV27 and TRBJ2-7, with 8 bases matching TRBD1. With V trimmed by 4 bases and J by 7 bases, 6 bases remained unmatched. Germline V gene lookup returns CDR1 MNHEY and CDR2 SMNVEV (reference sequence). The CDR3 length is 13 residues.

CDR3: CASSWRRGTEAFF. The CDR3 DNA reads as TGTGCCAGCAGTTGGAGACGGGGCACTGAAGCTTTCTTT. This chain connects TRBV27 to TRBJ1-1; D uncertain. The CDR3 extends over 13 amino acids. CDR1 and CDR2 (germline): MNHEY, SMNVEV (reference sequence). Trimming stripped 4 bases from V and 4 bases from J, with 10 bases between.

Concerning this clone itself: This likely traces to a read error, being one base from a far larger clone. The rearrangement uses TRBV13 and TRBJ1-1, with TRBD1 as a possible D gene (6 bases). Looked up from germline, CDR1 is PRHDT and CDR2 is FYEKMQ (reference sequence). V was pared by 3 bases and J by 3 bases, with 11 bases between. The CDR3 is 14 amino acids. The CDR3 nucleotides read TGTGCCAGCAGCTTGGGGGCGGGGGACACTGAAGCTTTCTTT. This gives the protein CASSLGAGDTEAFF. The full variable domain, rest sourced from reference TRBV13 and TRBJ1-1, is AAGVIQSPRHLIKEKRETATLKCYPIPRHDTVYWYQQGPGQDPQFLISFYEKMQSDKGSIPDRFSAQQFSDYHSELNMSSLELGDSALYFCASSLGAGDTEAFFGQGTRLTVV.

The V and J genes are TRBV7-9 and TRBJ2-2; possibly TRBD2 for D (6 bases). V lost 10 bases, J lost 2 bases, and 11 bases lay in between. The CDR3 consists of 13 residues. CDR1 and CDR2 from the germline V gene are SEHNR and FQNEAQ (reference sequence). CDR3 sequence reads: CANQEGNTGELFF. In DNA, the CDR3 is TGTGCCAACCAGGAGGGCAACACCGGGGAGCTGTTTTTT.

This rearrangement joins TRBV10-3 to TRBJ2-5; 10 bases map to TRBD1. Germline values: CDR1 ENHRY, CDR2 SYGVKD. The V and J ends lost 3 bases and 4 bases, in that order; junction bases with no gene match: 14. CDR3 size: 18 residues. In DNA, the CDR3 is TGTGCCATCAGTGATCACCCGAGTGGGACAGGGGTCTCAGAGACCCAGTACTTC. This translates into CAISDHPSGTGVSETQYF.

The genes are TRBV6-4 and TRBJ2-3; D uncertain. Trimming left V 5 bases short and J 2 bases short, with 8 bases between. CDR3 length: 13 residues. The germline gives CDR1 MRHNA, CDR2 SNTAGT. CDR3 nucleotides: TGTGCCAGCAGTAGCCAGGACACAGATACGCAGTATTTT. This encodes CASSSQDTDTQYF.

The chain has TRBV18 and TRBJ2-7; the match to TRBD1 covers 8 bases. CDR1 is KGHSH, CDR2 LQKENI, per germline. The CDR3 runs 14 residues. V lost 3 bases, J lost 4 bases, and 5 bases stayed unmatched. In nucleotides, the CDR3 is TGTGCCAGCTCACCGGAGACAGGGGTTTACGAGCAGTACTTC. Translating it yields CASSPETGVYEQYF.

CDR3: CASSDGTSGGADTQYF. CDR3 sequence (DNA): TGTGCCAGCAGTGACGGGACTAGCGGGGGGGCAGATACGCAGTATTTT. J is TRBJ2-3 and V is TRBV6-4, with 16 positions matching TRBD2. V was pared by 2 bases and J by 4 bases, with 0 bases of the junction left unmatched. Germline-derived CDR1 and CDR2 are MRHNA and SNTAGT. This CDR3 has 16 residues.

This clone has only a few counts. CDR3 region: CASSLRLAGGEQYF. The CDR3 coding sequence is TGTGCCAGCAGCCTCCGACTAGCGGGAGGCGAGCAGTACTTC. The J gene is TRBJ2-7, the V gene TRBV13; TRBD2 matches 13 bases. CDR1 and CDR2 from the germline V gene are PRHDT and FYEKMQ (reference sequence). Germline trimming cut 5 bases from V and 6 bases from J; bases unmatched to any gene: 4. There are 14 residues in the CDR3.

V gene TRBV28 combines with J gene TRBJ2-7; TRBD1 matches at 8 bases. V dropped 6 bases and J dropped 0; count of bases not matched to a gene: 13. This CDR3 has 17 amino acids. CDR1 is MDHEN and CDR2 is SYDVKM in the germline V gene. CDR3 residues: CASSSTGVEKHSYEQYF. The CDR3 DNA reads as TGTGCCAGCAGCTCGACAGGGGTAGAGAAGCACTCCTACGAGCAGTACTTC.

CDR3 in DNA: TGCGCCAGCAGCCAAGGGACTAGCGGGAGGGCCTACAATGAGCAGTTCTTC. This translates into CASSQGTSGRAYNEQFF. The J gene is TRBJ2-1, the V gene TRBV5-1; 16 bases are a match to TRBD2. The CDR3 contains 17 residues. With 4 bases clipped from V and 2 bases from J, the junction kept 3 bases outside the gene matches. The germline CDR1 and CDR2 sequences are SGHRS and YFSETQ.

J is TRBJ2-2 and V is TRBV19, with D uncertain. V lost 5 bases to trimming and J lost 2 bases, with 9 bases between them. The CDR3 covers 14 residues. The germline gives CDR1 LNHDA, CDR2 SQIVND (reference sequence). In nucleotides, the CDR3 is TGTGCCAGTAGTTCCCAAGCTAACACCGGGGAGCTGTTTTTT. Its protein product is CASSSQANTGELFF.

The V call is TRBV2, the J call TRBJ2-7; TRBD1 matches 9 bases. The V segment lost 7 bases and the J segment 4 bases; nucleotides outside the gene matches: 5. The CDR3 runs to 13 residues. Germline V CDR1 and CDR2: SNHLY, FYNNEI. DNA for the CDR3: TGTGCCAGCACTGAGGGACAGGGTTACGAGCAGTACTTC. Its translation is CASTEGQGYEQYF. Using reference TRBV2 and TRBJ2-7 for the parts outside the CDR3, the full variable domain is EPEVTQTPSHQVTQMGQEVILRCVPISNHLYFYWYRQILGQKVEFLVSFYNNEISEKSEIFDDQFSVERPDGSNFTLKIRSTKLEDSAMYFCASTEGQGYEQYFGPGTRLTVT.